This T cell receptor (beta chain) is drawn from a study of graft-versus-host responses after intestinal transplantation (dated by TCRdb to the early 2020s). A note on the overall study: Recipients received multivisceral, liver-intestinal, or isolated intestinal transplants. Anti-thymocyte globulin induction was given to all recipients, followed by maintenance tacrolimus and steroids for roughly 3 years. Graft-versus-host and host-versus-graft alloreactive T cell clones were tracked in the graft, circulation and bone marrow after intestinal transplantation using bulk TCR-beta CDR3 sequencing. Alloreactive clones were identified by sequencing pre-transplant mixed lymphocyte reaction products and comparing them with unstimulated pre-transplant donor and recipient T cells. The cohort enrolled 24 intestinal transplant recipients, one of whom was a retransplant, and a few patients without pretransplant specimens were excluded. A peak of at least 4% donor T cells among recipient peripheral blood mononuclear cells was the definition used for donor T cell macrochimerism. Rather than being sequenced by the commercial service, samples from three later patients were sequenced in-house on an Illumina MiSeq and processed with MiXCR. Findings and caveats that apply to the study as a whole: In the allografts of patients with donor T cell macrochimerism, GvH to HvG T cell clonal ratios were high. Conclusions were limited by the relatively low number and heterogeneity of intestinal transplant patients. GvH clones were detected in recipient bone marrow, and some appeared earlier in ileal mucosa or blood, consistent with an intestinal mucosal origin. Early after transplant, peak levels of circulating GvH clones were associated with declines in HvG clones.

Concerning this clone itself: Its cognate antigen has yet to be identified. No per-base quality is available; no much larger clone lies one base away.

According to the study, the label for this sample's time point signals: cells obtained before transplantation from donor or recipient. CD3+CD4+ and CD3+CD8+ populations were FACS-sorted from unstimulated pre-transplant donor and recipient cells taken from spleen or lymph nodes. Inclusive of the bounding cysteine and phenylalanine, the CDR3 is 11 residues long. The CDR3 DNA has 33 bases and is translated from base 1. CDR1 and CDR2, looked up from the germline V gene, are SGHTA and FQGNSA. The junction carries 6 bases between V and J, which are trimmed by 5 bases and 6 bases respectively. Libraries were made using the immunoSEQ multiplex PCR assay. For most patients, genomic DNA was isolated with the Qiagen DNeasy Blood and Tissue Kit and shipped frozen to Adaptive Biotechnologies for TCR sequencing. For most patients, genomic DNA was subjected to high-throughput TCR-beta CDR3 sequencing by Adaptive Biotechnologies. Turning to the authors' computational methods: Adaptive's ImmunoSEQ software supplied the TCR sequencing data for approximately 18 patients, while MiXCR and VDJtools were used to process a few other patients. CD4 versus CD8 sorting errors were corrected by removing sequences found in both subsets at a frequency ratio below 5:1. Because the origin of CDR3 nucleotide sequences shared between donor and recipient could not be assigned, those sequences were removed. To be classed as alloreactive, a clone needed at least 2-fold expansion over unstimulated cells and a minimum CFSE-low frequency of 0.002% (template counts) or 0.001% (read counts). A clone was considered mappable if detected in the sequenced pre-transplant spleen, lymph node, or MLR CFSE-low populations of the donor or recipient. Cumulative frequency of alloreactive clones was calculated as a percentage of all sequences weighted by copy number. TCRdb took over this immuneACCESS table, retaining in-frame rearrangements with V and J assigned. Such tables are incomplete; in checked studies, under half of the missing clones stem from an unresolved V gene, and the remainder is unexplained. The V and J calls and clone size were taken over from that table, and D and trimming were inferred from the DNA. The sample yields about 120,000 clones; less than 95% were counted once. The ten biggest clones cover roughly 0.2% of the sample.

The sample in question was unstimulated CD4+ T cells sorted from spleen or lymph node cells, obtained before intestinal transplant. The rearranged segments are TRBV7-2 and TRBJ2-3, with no confident D gene call. The sequence was obtained from a human donor who received an intestinal transplant. The nucleotides read TGTGCCAGCAGCCCCTTCGATACGCAGTATTTT. Translation gives CASSPFDTQYF.